This T cell receptor (beta chain) is drawn from a study of control samples from healthy donors and cancer patients. The ends were cut back, 6 bases at V and 7 bases at J, with 15 bases in the middle. Germline V gene data show CDR1 as SGHNT and CDR2 as YENEEA. The CDR3 consists of 14 residues. Clones were read by immunoSEQ multiplex PCR, and TCRdb kept only the in-frame ones, dropping some. Of tens of thousands of clones in the sample, around 90% were seen once. This clone has just one count. Material for sequencing was PBMCs. The sequence came from a woman between 55 and 75 years old with head and neck cancer. The chain links TRBV11-3 to TRBJ2-2; D possibly corresponds to TRBD1 (5 bases). CDR3 region: CASSLRQGNGELFF. The CDR3 bases are TGTGCCAGCAGTCTACGCCAGGGTAACGGGGAGCTGTTTTTT.